This TCR beta chain was recovered during a study of T cell responses to AZD1222 COVID-19 vaccine. Analysis merged second doses at about 4 or about 12 weeks. In the case of this clone: What it binds is not known. Different DNA sequences within this sample yield the same CDR3.

Only in-frame clones appear in the TCRdb table, and some are missing; sequencing was by immunoSEQ multiplex PCR. The table records some 94,000 clones, approximately 89% of them present only once. General study findings and limits: The study found Spike-specific TCR breadth and depth rose after two AZD1222 doses. Researchers took repertoire samples only after the peak T cell response had come.

Between the trimmed V and J ends, which lost 5 bases and 0 bases, there was a span of 3 bases. The CDR3 is 12 amino acids. Looked up from germline, CDR1 is MDHEN and CDR2 is SYDVKM. The TCR was taken from an adult who received the AZD1222 COVID-19 vaccine. Sequencing was performed on peripheral blood, taken 28 days after the second AZD1222 dose. This chain links TRBV28 with TRBJ2-3; D is undetermined. The chain's CDR3 is CASSLSTDTQYF. CDR3 sequence (DNA): TGTGCCAGCAGTCTGAGCACAGATACGCAGTATTTT.